A selection of T cell receptor beta chains follows, all from one sample in a study of blood T cells in healthy people across ages. TCRdb processed the 5' RACE reads anew with MiXCR; each CDR3 protein has one entry. The table lists around 1,700,000 distinct CDR3 sequences, 28% of them singletons. Sample: blood. These receptor sequences come from a woman in her 30s in good health. CDR3s include the opening cysteine and the closing phenylalanine or tryptophan. A D gene is named only where the DNA matches it firmly. Size tells how often a clone was seen (once, few, many) or the class of an expanded clone, and some rows leave it out.

TRBJ2-1 - TRBD2 TRBV11-1 CASSFSLAGATYNEQFF
TRBJ2-1 - TRBD2 TRBV20-1 CSASATSLNNEQFF
TRBJ2-1 - - TRBV7-9 CASSSMGISYNEQFF
TRBJ2-6 - - TRBV5-1 CASRYSLDYPSGANVLTF
TRBJ1-1 - - TRBV4-1 CASSQDPGTLNTEAFF
TRBJ1-6 many - TRBV7-2 CASSSGTAYSPLHF
TRBJ2-7 few - TRBV7-9 CASSSGSDGEQYF
TRBJ2-7 few - TRBV12-3/TRBV12-4 CASSGGWDSSYEQYF
- - TRBD2 TRBV11-2 CASSLVPGGGYNEQYF
TRBJ2-7 - TRBD2 TRBV12-3/TRBV12-4 CAGGSGGRLYF
TRBJ2-5 - TRBD2 TRBV5-1 CASRRSSGGQETQYF
TRBJ2-1 few - TRBV20-1 CSARISGGQANEQFF
TRBJ1-1 - - TRBV11-2 CASSLTGTPFF
TRBJ2-3 many TRBD2 TRBV5-1 CASSRAGDTQYF
TRBJ2-3 - TRBD2 TRBV4-2 CASAPMRGGDTQYF
TRBJ1-5 - TRBD1 TRBV7-2 CASSQGATGSGQPQHF
TRBJ2-7 many - TRBV7-3 CASSLNSGPPYEQYF
TRBJ2-5 few - TRBV6-6 CASSFQGRLRETQYF
TRBJ2-7 few - TRBV2 CASSIGRTTYEQYF
TRBJ1-6 few - TRBV28 CASSLGRFNNSPLHF
TRBJ2-7 few - TRBV5-1 CASSPEGGPPGSEQYF
TRBJ2-4 many TRBD1 TRBV29-1 CSVEEDRRLNIQYF
TRBJ1-2 many - TRBV10-3 CASPPTGSGYTF
TRBJ1-5 - - TRBV12-5 CASGLPLQPQHF
TRBJ2-7 few - TRBV3-1 CASSHGNFPGAYEQYF
TRBJ2-3 few TRBD1 TRBV18 CASSPRAGGRTDTQYF
TRBJ2-3 - TRBD2 TRBV5-1 CASSLAQTSGNVGTDTQYF
TRBJ2-1 - - TRBV11-1 CASSLPGTGSLAGLSSYNEQFF
TRBJ1-6 few TRBD1 TRBV6-1 CASRRTGAENSPLHF
TRBJ2-2 many - TRBV5-1 CASSLGGTNTGELFF
TRBJ1-6 - TRBD1 TRBV29-1 CSVRDRSTNSPLHF
TRBJ2-6 many - TRBV9 CASSHTGVISGANVLTF
TRBJ1-2 - - TRBV20-1 CSAQRGRGYTF
TRBJ2-3 - - TRBV28 CASSFGRKGFTDTQYF
TRBJ2-3 - - TRBV4-1 CASSHQGTYTDTQYF
TRBJ1-5 few - TRBV7-3 CASSKPWTCLVGNQPQHF
TRBJ1-5 - TRBD1 TRBV18 CASSPNRGEGNQPQHF
TRBJ2-3 - - TRBV10-3 CAISESGLYTQYF
TRBJ1-4 - - TRBV20-1 CSAPSSGNEKLFF
TRBJ1-6 - - TRBV5-1 CASSRHRDSPLHF
TRBJ1-4 few - TRBV12-3/TRBV12-4 CASSFGSTNERGKLFF
TRBJ2-2 few - TRBV11-2 CASRRRATDGELFF
TRBJ2-4 few - TRBV7-8 CASSFLGDIQYF
TRBJ2-2 many - TRBV29-1 CSVVRGTNTGELFF
TRBJ1-2 - - TRBV5-1 CASRTGLTGYGYTF
TRBJ2-3 few TRBD2 TRBV7-2 CASSLGPGLGADTQYF
TRBJ1-1 - - TRBV7-3 CASSLSSVDTEAFF
TRBJ2-5 - - TRBV20-1 CSARVNEQETQYF
TRBJ2-1 - TRBD1 TRBV2 CASSGQGSEPFF
TRBJ2-6 few TRBD1 TRBV7-2 CASSIRQGARTGANVLTF
TRBJ2-1 many - TRBV9 CASSVFTGEDEQFF
TRBJ2-7 many - TRBV28 CASGAVTYEQYF
TRBJ1-2 few TRBD1 TRBV14 CASSWTGTGGYTF
TRBJ1-1 - - TRBV10-3 CAISDITRQDSPHMNTEAFF
TRBJ2-3 - - TRBV29-1 CSAYSPTSTDTQYF
TRBJ1-6 few TRBD1 TRBV25-1 CASSERGQVNSPLHF
TRBJ1-1 - TRBD1 TRBV20-1 CSATRQGETEAFF